This T cell receptor (beta chain) is drawn from a study of cytomegalovirus exposure and HLA in healthy donors. The PCR employed 60 Vbeta primers together with 13 Jbeta primers. Sequencing was performed with immunoSEQ multiplex PCR; in TCRdb, only in-frame clones are kept and a portion is missing. The profile shows over 150,000 clones, roughly four fifths of them singletons. Whole-study findings and limits: With later analysis, a missense DCLRE1C variant became linked to TCR beta V- and J-gene trimming. More clonal expansion characterized HLA-associated TCR beta chains than equally common others in a later analysis. Association of roughly 17,000 TCR beta sequences with HLA alleles was found at 0.05 false discovery rate in a later analysis.

The length of the CDR3 is 14 residues. J gave up 7 bases and V 5 bases, and 5 bases lay outside the gene matches. The germline gives CDR1 KGHSH, CDR2 LQKENI. On this clone itself: Its antigen is currently unknown.

The chain recombines TRBV18 with TRBJ1-6, with 7 bases identical to TRBD1. The TCR originated in a male donor in good health and CMV-seronegative. The sample comprised PBMCs. This CDR3 is CASSSGTVNSPLHF. CDR3 DNA: TGTGCCAGCTCATCCGGGACAGTGAATTCACCCCTCCACTTT.